This TCR beta chain was obtained from a study of blood T cell repertoires in COVID-19. About the research overall: Acute and convalescent COVID-19 specimens originated in the United States, Italy and Spain. PBMCs, B-cell-depleted T cells, or T cells provided the cDNA or gDNA that made up the material.

Trimming removed 7 bases at V and 0 bases at J, with 8 bases between. Germline CDR1 and CDR2: SNHLY and FYNNEI. The length of the CDR3 is 13 residues. Authors' analysis steps: Amplification of reference gene primers was used by the study to estimate nucleated cell counts. TCRdb's table, derived via immunoSEQ multiplex PCR, lists solely in-frame clones and lacks some. The V and J calls and clone size were taken over from that table, and D and trimming were inferred from the DNA. The repertoire has fewer than 300,000 clones, around four fifths of them found once; the top ten carry under 3%. Sequencing used peripheral blood. The chain carries TRBV2 and TRBJ2-3; D unresolved. This TCR was sampled from a woman between 65 and 79 years old with active or convalescent COVID-19. In DNA, the CDR3 is TGTGCCAGCACTAGAACTAGCACAGATACGCAGTATTTT. As protein: CASTRTSTDTQYF.